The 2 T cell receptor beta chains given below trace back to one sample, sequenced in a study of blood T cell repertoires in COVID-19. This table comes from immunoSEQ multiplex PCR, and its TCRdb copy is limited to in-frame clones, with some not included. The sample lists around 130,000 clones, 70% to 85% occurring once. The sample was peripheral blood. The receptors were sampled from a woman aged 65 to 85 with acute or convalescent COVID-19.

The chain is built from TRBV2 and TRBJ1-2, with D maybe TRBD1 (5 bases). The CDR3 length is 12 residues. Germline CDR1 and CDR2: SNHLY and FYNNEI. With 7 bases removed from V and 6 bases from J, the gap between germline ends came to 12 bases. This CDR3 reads CASIGGKNGYTF. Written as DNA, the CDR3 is TGTGCCAGCATCGGGGGAAAGAATGGCTACACCTTC.

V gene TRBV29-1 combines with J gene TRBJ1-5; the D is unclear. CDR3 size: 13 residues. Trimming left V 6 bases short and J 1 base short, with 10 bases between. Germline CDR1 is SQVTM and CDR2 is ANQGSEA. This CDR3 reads CSVQVLSNQPQHF. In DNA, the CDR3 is TGCAGCGTGCAGGTGTTAAGCAATCAGCCCCAGCATTTT. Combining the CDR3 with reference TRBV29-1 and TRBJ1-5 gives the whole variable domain SAVISQKPSRDICQRGTSLTIQCQVDSQVTMMFWYRQQPGQSLTLIATANQGSEATYESGFVIDKFPISRPNLTFSTLTVSNMSPEDSSIYLCSVQVLSNQPQHFGDGTRLSIL.